The 20 T cell receptor beta chains below all came from one sample that was sequenced in a study of response to subunit inactivated influenza vaccine (dated by TCRdb to the late 2010s). Library preparation was by RT-PCR. The sequencer listed for this sample is Illumina HiSeq 2500. TCRdb trimmed public reads at Q25 via fastp, called clones via MiXCR and kept in-frame beta chains. CDR3 protein duplicates are merged, each entry listing the most common genes and DNA. The sample includes fewer than 250,000 distinct CDR3 sequences, with 14% observed a single time. Approximately 24% of the sample goes to the ten largest clones. The sample here was CD8+ T cells sorted from PBMCs, taken around 5 days after vaccination. These receptors all stem from a man aged 50-60 years who received an inactivated influenza vaccine. Donor details come from another sample of the same person, matched by shared clones.

This clonotype came up a few times. This sequence joins TRBV3-1 and TRBJ2-1; 9 nucleotides match TRBD2. The ends lost 0 bases at V and 2 bases at J; junction bases unmatched: 8. The CDR3 length is 18 residues. Germline CDR1 is LGHDT and CDR2 is YNNKEL (reference sequence). The CDR3 loop is CASSQDLLAGGAYNEQFF. The CDR3, as DNA: TGTGCCAGCAGCCAAGATCTTCTGGCGGGGGGGGCCTACAATGAGCAGTTCTTC.

This clonotype was found many times. This chain connects TRBV13 to TRBJ1-2; 7 nucleotides align to TRBD1. Germline CDR1 PRHDT, CDR2 FYEKMQ (reference sequence). With 4 bases clipped from V and 3 bases from J, the junction kept 5 bases outside the gene matches. The CDR3 has 14 residues. CDR3 amino acids: CASSSETGDYGYTF. The CDR3 region has the DNA TGTGCCAGCAGCTCCGAAACAGGGGACTATGGCTACACCTTC.

V is TRBV12-3 or TRBV12-4 and J is TRBJ2-1; D is ambiguous. The CDR3 length is 13 residues. Trimming took off 3 bases at V and 5 bases at J, with 8 bases between the two ends. The CDR3 sequence: CASSFNPNNEQFF. For the CDR3, the DNA is TGTGCCAGCAGTTTTAACCCCAACAATGAGCAGTTCTTC.

This chain uses TRBV20-1 with TRBJ2-7, with D possibly TRBD1 on 5 matching bases. Germline V gives CDR1 DFQATT, CDR2 SNEGSKA (reference sequence). This CDR3 comprises 11 residues. V gave up 6 bases and J gave up 5 bases, with 11 bases separating them. CDR3 residues: CSARTLHEQYF. CDR3 bases: TGCAGTGCCAGGACACTGCACGAGCAGTACTTC.

This clonotype was recorded a few times. The chain recombines TRBV7-9 with TRBJ2-5, with D possibly matching TRBD2 (7 bases). Looked up from germline, CDR1 is SEHNR and CDR2 is FQNEAQ (reference sequence). Trimming removed 4 bases at V and 2 bases at J, with 14 bases between. This CDR3 has 15 amino acids. The CDR3 loop reads CASSSPRGGQETQYF. In DNA form, the CDR3 reads TGTGCCAGCAGCTCTCCGAGGGGGGGGCAAGAGACCCAGTACTTC.

The rearrangement links TRBV14 to TRBJ2-2, with 8 bases identical to TRBD1. Germline CDR1 and CDR2: SGHDN and FVKESK. CDR3 length: 17 residues. The V gene end was trimmed by 5 bases and the J gene end by 2 bases; junction bases not matched to a gene: 10. The CDR3 DNA sequence: TGTGCCAGCAGCAAATTCGACAGGGGCCCAAACACCGGGGAGCTGTTTTTT. This codes for CASSKFDRGPNTGELFF.

This clonotype was picked up a small number of times. The rearrangement uses TRBV20-1 and TRBJ2-1; TRBD2 matches at 13 bases. Unmatched junction bases numbered 6, after V lost 0 bases and J lost 7 bases. Germline assignment: CDR1 DFQATT and CDR2 SNEGSKA (reference sequence). The CDR3 runs to 16 residues. In nucleotides, the CDR3 is TGCAGTGCTAGAGATCTGCGGACTAGCGGGGGAAATGAGCAGTTCTTC. It is translated as CSARDLRTSGGNEQFF.

J is TRBJ2-1 and V is TRBV5-6, with D hard to call. Germline assignment: CDR1 SGHDT and CDR2 YYEEEE. The CDR3 is made up of 16 amino acids. Trimming removed 4 bases at V and 4 bases at J, with 18 bases between. The CDR3 nucleotides are TGTGCCAGCAGCGATCAGGTATTAGCTGAATACAATGAGCAGTTCTTC. Translating it yields CASSDQVLAEYNEQFF.

The chain employs TRBV6-2 or TRBV6-3 and TRBJ2-6; 8 bases map to TRBD1. Unmatched junction bases numbered 6, after V lost 2 bases and J lost 0 bases. The CDR3 has 18 amino acids. Germline V gene sequence: CDR1 MNHEY, CDR2 SVGEGT. Here the CDR3 DNA reads TGTGCCAGCAGTTACGTTCAGGGGGCAAACTCTGGGGCCAACGTCCTGACTTTC. It yields the protein CASSYVQGANSGANVLTF.

The V and J genes are TRBV4-3 and TRBJ2-3; 15 positions agree with TRBD2. This CDR3 spans 18 amino acids. Germline V gene sequence: CDR1 LGHNA, CDR2 YSLEER. J lost 5 bases, V lost 4 bases, and 10 bases had no gene match. The CDR3 coding sequence is TGCGCCAGCAGCCCGGGACTAGCGGGGGGACATGCTCAAGATACGCAGTATTTT. Its protein is CASSPGLAGGHAQDTQYF.

The CDR3 DNA sequence: TGTGCCAGCAGCGTAGCTGGGGGAGACACCGGGGAGCTGTTTTTT. Protein sequence: CASSVAGGDTGELFF. The rearrangement uses TRBV9 and TRBJ2-2; D assignment may be TRBD1 or TRBD2 (5 bases each). The CDR3 length is 15 residues. Trimming shortened V by 0 bases and J by 3 bases, and 9 bases separated the two germline ends. Germline CDR1 is SGDLS and CDR2 is YYNGEE.

V usage is TRBV7-9 and J usage is TRBJ2-5, with 10 bases aligning to TRBD1. J gave up 1 base and V 3 bases, and 2 bases lay outside the gene matches. CDR1 and CDR2 from the germline V gene are SEHNR and FQNEAQ (reference sequence). This CDR3 region has 15 residues. The CDR3 DNA reads as TGTGCCAGCAGCTTTCGACAGGGGGCCCAAGAGACCCAGTACTTC. The encoded protein is CASSFRQGAQETQYF.

Many counts were recorded for this clonotype. V and J are TRBV5-6 and TRBJ1-6; tentatively, D is TRBD1 (6 bases). Germline values: CDR1 SGHDT, CDR2 YYEEEE. V was shortened by 0 bases and J by 7 bases, with 8 bases between the two germline ends. The CDR3 is made up of 14 amino acids. The CDR3 loop reads CASSLEGGNSPLHF. As DNA, the CDR3 is TGTGCCAGCAGCTTGGAGGGGGGCAATTCACCCCTCCACTTT.

This clonotype is a singleton in its sample. The chain links TRBV24-1 to TRBJ2-1; TRBD2 aligns across 14 bases. This CDR3 has 18 residues. Germline-derived CDR1 and CDR2 are KGHDR and SFDVKD. The trim removed 2 bases at V and 4 bases at J, leaving 6 bases unmatched. The CDR3 is CATSDSQGTSGGYNEQFF. The DNA of the CDR3 is TGTGCCACCAGTGATTCGCAAGGGACTAGCGGGGGTTACAATGAGCAGTTCTTC.

In this sample, this clonotype turned up a few times. In DNA form, the CDR3 reads TGTGCCAGCAGTTACTCGCGCGGGGGGACCGGGGAGCTGTTTTTT. Its protein is CASSYSRGGTGELFF. The gene calls are TRBV6-5 and TRBJ2-2, with 8 bases that match TRBD2. The junction had 2 bases not matched to a gene; V was cut back by 0 bases and J by 5 bases. Per germline, CDR1 MNHEY and CDR2 SVGAGI. The CDR3 totals 15 residues.

This clonotype was detected a few times. The chain carries TRBV11-2 and TRBJ2-3; D is unresolved. Trimming removed 0 bases at V and 10 bases at J, with 17 bases between. In germline, CDR1 is SGHAT, CDR2 FQNNGV. The length of the CDR3 is 15 residues. Here the CDR3 DNA reads TGTGCCAGCAGCTTAGATCAACCCAGGCAATGGTCGCAGTATTTT. It encodes CASSLDQPRQWSQYF.

There are a few counts of this clonotype. This rearrangement joins TRBV12-3 or TRBV12-4 to TRBJ1-2; D might be TRBD1 (5 bases). Trimming stripped 5 bases from V and 4 bases from J, with 17 bases between. The CDR3 is made up of 15 amino acids. The CDR3 spells CASSPRQLAGYGYTF. CDR3 nucleotide sequence: TGTGCCAGCAGTCCCAGACAGTTGGCGGGCTATGGCTACACCTTC.

This clonotype was observed a few times. This chain uses TRBV12-5 with TRBJ2-2, with no clear D. Germline CDR1 and CDR2: LGHNT and FRNRAP. Trimming removed 6 bases at V and 5 bases at J, with 4 bases between. The CDR3 loop spans 11 amino acids. The CDR3, as DNA: TGTGCTAGTGGAACTACCGGGGAGCTGTTTTTT. This gives the protein CASGTTGELFF. Full variable domain (remainder filled in from reference TRBV12-5 and TRBJ2-2): DARVTQTPRHKVTEMGQEVTMRCQPILGHNTVFWYRQTMMQGLELLAYFRNRAPLDDSGMPKDRFSAEMPDATLATLKIQPSEPRDSAVYFCASGTTGELFFGEGSRLTVL.

The chain uses TRBV15 and TRBJ1-5; no clear D. Germline V lookup: CDR1 LNHNV, CDR2 YYDKDF (reference sequence). The CDR3 covers 13 residues. V was cut by 4 bases and J by 5 bases, with 9 bases left in between. This chain's CDR3 is CATSINSYQPQHF. CDR3 bases: TGTGCCACCAGCATAAACAGCTATCAGCCCCAGCATTTT.

This clonotype was detected many times. The chain is built from TRBV12-3 or TRBV12-4 and TRBJ1-2; 10 nucleotides match TRBD1. V lost 0 bases and J lost 6; bases outside the gene matches: 1. The CDR3 has 14 amino acids. Here the CDR3 DNA reads TGTGCCAGCAGTTTAGCCGGGACAGGGGATGGCTACACCTTC. Encoded protein: CASSLAGTGDGYTF.